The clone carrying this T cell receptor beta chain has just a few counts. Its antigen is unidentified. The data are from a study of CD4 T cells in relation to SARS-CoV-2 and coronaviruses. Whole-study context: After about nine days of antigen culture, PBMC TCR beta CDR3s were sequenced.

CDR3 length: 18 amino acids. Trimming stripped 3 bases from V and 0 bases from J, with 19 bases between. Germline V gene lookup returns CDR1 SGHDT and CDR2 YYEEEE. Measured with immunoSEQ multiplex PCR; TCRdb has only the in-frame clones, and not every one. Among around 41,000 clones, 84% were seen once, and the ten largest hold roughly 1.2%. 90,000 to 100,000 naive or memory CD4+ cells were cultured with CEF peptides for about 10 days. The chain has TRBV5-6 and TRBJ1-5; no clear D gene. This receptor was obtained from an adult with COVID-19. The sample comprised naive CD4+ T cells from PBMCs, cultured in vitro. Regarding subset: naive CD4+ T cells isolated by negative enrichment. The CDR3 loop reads CASSSHSRFYDSNQPQHF. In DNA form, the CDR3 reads TGTGCCAGCAGCTCCCACTCGCGATTTTATGATAGCAATCAGCCCCAGCATTTT. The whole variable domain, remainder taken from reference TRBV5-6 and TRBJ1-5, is DAGVTQSPTHLIKTRGQQVTLRCSPKSGHDTVSWYQQALGQGPQFIFQYYEEEERQRGNFPDRFSGHQFPNYSSELNVNALLLGDSALYLCASSSHSRFYDSNQPQHFGDGTRLSIL.